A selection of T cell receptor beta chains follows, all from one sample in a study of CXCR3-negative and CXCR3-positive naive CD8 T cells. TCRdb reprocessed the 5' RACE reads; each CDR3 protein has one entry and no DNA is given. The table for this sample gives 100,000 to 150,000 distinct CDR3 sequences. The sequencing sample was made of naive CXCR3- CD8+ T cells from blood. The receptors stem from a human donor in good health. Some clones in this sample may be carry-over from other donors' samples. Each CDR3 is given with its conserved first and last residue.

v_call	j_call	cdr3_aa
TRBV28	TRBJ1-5	CASSILTGLGSISQHF
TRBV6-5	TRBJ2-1	CANRTSLTSNREQFF
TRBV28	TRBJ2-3	CASSFLGRGGFADTQYF
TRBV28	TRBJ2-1	CASSDAGPNNEQFF
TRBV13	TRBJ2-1	CASSFSASGIYNEQFF
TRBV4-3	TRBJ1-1	CASSPTFGKRDGGATEAFF
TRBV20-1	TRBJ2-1	CSASGAADEQFF
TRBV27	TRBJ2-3	CASSLDVADTQYF
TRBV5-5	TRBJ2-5	CASSRTGTGGETQYF
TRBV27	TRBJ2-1	CASSPSNMGFEFF
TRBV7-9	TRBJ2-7	CASSLDSGYEQYF
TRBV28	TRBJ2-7	CASSLKGQFYEQYF
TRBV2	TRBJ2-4	CASSRYGTIKNIQYF
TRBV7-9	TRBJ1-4	CASSFTAGGKLFF
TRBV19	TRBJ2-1	CASSKGLTPLNEQFF
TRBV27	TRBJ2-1	CASSLGVLPYNEQFF
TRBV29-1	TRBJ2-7	CSVAPQGVPTYEQYF
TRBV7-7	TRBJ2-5	CASSLSRRETQYF
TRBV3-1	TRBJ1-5	CASSPTSDRVNQPQHF
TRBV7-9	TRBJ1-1	CASRGGGREAFF
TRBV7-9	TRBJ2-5	CASSLGALETQYF
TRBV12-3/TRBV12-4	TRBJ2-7	CASSLKLGGMVYEQYF
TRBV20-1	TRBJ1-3	CSATRGDREAGNTIYF
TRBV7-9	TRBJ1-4	CASSLSLGDEKLFF
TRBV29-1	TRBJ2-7	CSVLSGAYEQYF
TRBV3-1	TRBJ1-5	CASSQDLGPNQPQHF
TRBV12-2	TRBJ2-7	CASRSPRATNRHEQYF
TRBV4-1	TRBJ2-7	CASSQDPGGLYEQYF
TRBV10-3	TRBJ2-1	CAIRGGNEQFF
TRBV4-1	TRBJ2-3	CASSQDQVAGGTDTQYF
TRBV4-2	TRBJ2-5	CASSQGLVVETQYF
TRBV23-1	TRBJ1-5	CASSQFSTQGSNQPQHF
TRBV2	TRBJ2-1	CATPLERGAHNEQFF
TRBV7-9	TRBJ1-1	CASSLRTGEAFF
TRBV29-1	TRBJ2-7	CSVDSDSGSYEQYF
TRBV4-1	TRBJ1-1	CASSLGPGGRTEAFF
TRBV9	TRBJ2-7	CASSPSGDGSYEQYF
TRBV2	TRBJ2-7	CASREGGGSYEQYF
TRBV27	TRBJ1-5	CASSSVSNQPQHF
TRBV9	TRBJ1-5	CASSRGQVNQPQHF
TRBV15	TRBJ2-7	CATSNISSSYEQYF
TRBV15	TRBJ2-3	CATSDRSSISGTDTQYF
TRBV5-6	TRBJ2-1	CASSFEGQYNEQFF
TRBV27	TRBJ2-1	CASSLLGAEQFF
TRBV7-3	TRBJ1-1	CASSSVPNTEAFF
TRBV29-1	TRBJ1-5	CSVLWQEHQPQHF
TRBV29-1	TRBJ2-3	CSVTTDREETDTQYF
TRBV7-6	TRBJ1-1	CASSPPTGGTEAFF
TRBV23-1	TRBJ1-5	CASSRTGNQPQHF
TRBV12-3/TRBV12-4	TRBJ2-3	CASSFNGRATDTQYF